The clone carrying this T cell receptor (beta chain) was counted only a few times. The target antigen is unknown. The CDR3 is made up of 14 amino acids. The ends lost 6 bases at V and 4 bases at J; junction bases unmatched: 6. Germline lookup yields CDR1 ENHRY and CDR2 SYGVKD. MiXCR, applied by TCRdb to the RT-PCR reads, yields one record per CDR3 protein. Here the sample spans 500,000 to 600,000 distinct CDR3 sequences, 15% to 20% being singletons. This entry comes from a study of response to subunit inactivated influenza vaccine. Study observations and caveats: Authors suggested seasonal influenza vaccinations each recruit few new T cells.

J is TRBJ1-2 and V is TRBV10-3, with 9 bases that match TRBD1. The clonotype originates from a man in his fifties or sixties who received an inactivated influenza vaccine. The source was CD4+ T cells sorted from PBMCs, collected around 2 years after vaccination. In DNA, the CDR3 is TGTGCCATCAGGGAGGGGACAGGGACCTATGGCTACACCTTC. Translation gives CAIREGTGTYGYTF.